The present TCR beta chain was sequenced within a study of control samples from healthy donors and cancer patients. The protocol was immunoSEQ multiplex PCR, while the TCRdb copy is restricted to in-frame clones and leaves out a portion. This sample carries 350,000 to 450,000 clones, about nine tenths of them seen once, and the ten largest clones take over 5.5%. V was pared by 2 bases and J by 4 bases, with 11 bases between. Per germline, CDR1 MDHEN and CDR2 SYDVKM. This CDR3 spans 14 amino acids. Sequencing was performed on PBMCs. The TCR comes from a man aged 35-49 years with head and neck cancer. J is TRBJ1-1 and V is TRBV28; D not resolved. CDR3 DNA: TGTGCCAGCAGTTTAGGGAATCCGGGCACTGAAGCTTTCTTT. Translated, it gives CASSLGNPGTEAFF. The full variable domain, in which reference TRBV28 and TRBJ1-1 provide the parts outside the CDR3, is DVKVTQSSRYLVKRTGEKVFLECVQDMDHENMFWYRQDPGLGLRLIYFSYDVKMKEKGDIPEGYSVSREKKERFSLILESASTNQTSMYLCASSLGNPGTEAFFGQGTRLTVV.